This T cell receptor beta chain comes out of a study of T cell responses to AZD1222 COVID-19 vaccine. The CDR3 runs to 14 residues. The V end lost 3 bases, the J end lost 1 base, and 5 bases lay between the germline ends. Per the germline V gene, CDR1 is SGHRS and CDR2 is YFSETQ. Clones were sequenced by immunoSEQ multiplex PCR, and TCRdb holds only the in-frame ones, with some missing. In the table there are some 97,000 clones, approximately 87% of which are singletons. The receptor was derived from an adult in good health. Sequencing used peripheral blood, obtained on day 0 of AZD1222 vaccination. The chain has TRBV5-1 and TRBJ2-6; D not certain. CDR3 loop: CASSWISGANVLTF. CDR3 DNA: TGCGCCAGCAGCTGGATTTCTGGGGCCAACGTCCTGACTTTC.